These T cell receptor beta chains were read from a single sample in a study of CD8+CD57+ T cells in acquired aplastic anemia. Using its own MiXCR run on the reads, TCRdb lists one record per CDR3 protein. The sample consists of 150,000 to 180,000 distinct CDR3 sequences, approximately 52% of them appearing once. The sequenced sample consisted of sorted CD4+, CD8+, or CD8+CD57+ T cells (not recorded which) from PBMCs. The receptors derive from a human donor with aplastic anemia. Each CDR3 is given with its conserved first and last residue. The order of the fields is J gene, V gene, CDR3 protein.

J: TRBJ2-7
V: TRBV5-6
CDR3: CASSPAGQALEQYF

J: TRBJ1-2
V: TRBV24-1
CDR3: CATSDPSQGYLYGYTF

J: TRBJ2-1
V: TRBV6-1
CDR3: CASSHQRGVYNEQFF

J: TRBJ2-7
V: TRBV2
CDR3: CASRTSGGYPYEQYF

J: TRBJ1-3
V: TRBV10-1
CDR3: CASSEHRGTGDTIYF

J: TRBJ2-2
V: TRBV19
CDR3: CASIPHGGRDPLRGVPGELFF

J: TRBJ1-3
V: TRBV20-1
CDR3: CSARDGGISSLGNTIYF

J: TRBJ2-7
V: TRBV4-1
CDR3: CASSQGSLAYEQYF

J: TRBJ2-7
V: TRBV20-1
CDR3: CSASKRGLNYEQYF

J: TRBJ2-3
V: TRBV9
CDR3: CASSATSGDTDTQYF

J: TRBJ1-2
V: TRBV19
CDR3: CASSPTRERGYTF

J: TRBJ1-1
V: TRBV2
CDR3: CASSFGQGYEAFF

J: TRBJ2-3
V: TRBV11-1
CDR3: CASRTTGGAERDTQYF

J: TRBJ2-5
V: TRBV7-6
CDR3: CASSPGTERVGETQYF

J: TRBJ1-2
V: TRBV10-3
CDR3: CAIRGTNYGYTF

J: TRBJ2-5
V: TRBV7-7
CDR3: CASSGRGGRSEETQYF

J: TRBJ2-2
V: TRBV15
CDR3: CATSRIQGTGELFF

J: TRBJ1-5
V: TRBV11-2
CDR3: CASSLDPGQNQPQHF

J: TRBJ1-2
V: TRBV19
CDR3: CTSSPDRGQGYTF

J: TRBJ1-3
V: TRBV2
CDR3: CASGSGNTIYF

J: TRBJ1-5
V: TRBV2
CDR3: CASRRVNQPQHF

J: TRBJ2-7
V: TRBV7-2
CDR3: CASSLKAYEQYF

J: TRBJ2-7
V: TRBV11-1
CDR3: CASSQTTSSGDPYEQYF

J: TRBJ2-7
V: TRBV15
CDR3: CATSRVDAGYEQYF

J: TRBJ2-2
V: TRBV19
CDR3: CASSIGGGELFF

J: TRBJ2-7
V: TRBV7-6
CDR3: CASSLSPGGGYEQYF

J: TRBJ2-7
V: TRBV2
CDR3: CASRSWGPHEQYF

J: TRBJ2-3
V: TRBV7-6
CDR3: CASSLDPSGGSDTQYF

J: TRBJ1-2
V: TRBV19
CDR3: CASIGETGYYGYTF

J: TRBJ2-5
V: TRBV29-1
CDR3: CSAWTGPETQYF

J: TRBJ2-3
V: TRBV13
CDR3: CASSYSVRGGADTQYF

J: TRBJ2-3
V: TRBV20-1
CDR3: CSARDVLGGNTQYF

J: TRBJ2-7
V: TRBV7-2
CDR3: CASSPQRQFEQYF

J: TRBJ1-1
V: TRBV29-1
CDR3: CSVVDRGPISPAFF

J: TRBJ2-7
V: TRBV20-1
CDR3: CSARDLAGGPLEQYF

J: TRBJ2-7
V: TRBV6-1
CDR3: CASTPDRVSSYEQYF

J: TRBJ2-2
V: TRBV6-1
CDR3: CAISEADGDTGDLFF

J: TRBJ1-2
V: TRBV20-1
CDR3: CSAREEDYGYTF

J: TRBJ1-1
V: TRBV19
CDR3: CASSSTEAFF

J: TRBJ2-6
V: TRBV7-8
CDR3: CASSPQGAGGAGANVLTF

J: TRBJ1-2
V: TRBV12-1
CDR3: CASSSRDRDQGHGYTF

J: TRBJ2-1
V: TRBV4-2
CDR3: CASSQVYQGGTNNEQFF

J: TRBJ2-7
V: TRBV7-9
CDR3: CASSPSRTGWSLSYEQYF

J: TRBJ2-1
V: TRBV10-1
CDR3: CASRGAGNGF

J: TRBJ1-5
V: TRBV24-1
CDR3: CATSATPLRGAYSNQPQHF

J: TRBJ1-1
V: TRBV20-1
CDR3: CSESGAGNTEAFF

J: TRBJ2-3
V: TRBV10-3
CDR3: CAISRASGRAGSTDTQYF

J: TRBJ1-2
V: TRBV7-2
CDR3: CASSPRGLGYTF

J: TRBJ1-6
V: TRBV12-3/TRBV12-4
CDR3: CASSSPGTGNSPLHF